The next 16 T cell receptor beta chains were all read from a single sample in a study of cytomegalovirus exposure and HLA in healthy donors. In the PCR, 60 Vbeta and 13 Jbeta primers were used. Libraries were prepared by immunoSEQ multiplex PCR; TCRdb keeps only in-frame clonotypes and omits some of them. The sample contains roughly 130,000 clones, about 73% of which appear only once. The sample comprised PBMCs. These receptors were taken from a human donor in good health.

The chain carries TRBV28 and TRBJ2-2; a possible D gene is TRBD1 (6 bases). The V gene lost 2 bases and the J gene lost 6 bases, with 13 bases spanning the gap. Germline CDR1 MDHEN, CDR2 SYDVKM. The CDR3 has 15 residues. The CDR3 nucleotides are TGTGCCAGCAGTTTAGGGGGAGACAGGTCCGGGGAGCTGTTTTTT. Translation gives CASSLGGDRSGELFF. Combining the CDR3 with reference TRBV28 and TRBJ2-2 gives the whole variable domain DVKVTQSSRYLVKRTGEKVFLECVQDMDHENMFWYRQDPGLGLRLIYFSYDVKMKEKGDIPEGYSVSREKKERFSLILESASTNQTSMYLCASSLGGDRSGELFFGEGSRLTVL.

This rearrangement joins TRBV5-4 to TRBJ1-2, with 10 bases identical to TRBD1. In germline, CDR1 is SGHNT, CDR2 YYREEE (reference sequence). The CDR3 runs to 16 residues. The trim removed 4 bases at V and 0 bases at J, leaving 6 bases unmatched. CDR3 in DNA: TGTGCCAGCAGCCCGACGGGGACAGGGGCTAACTATGGCTACACCTTC. It yields the protein CASSPTGTGANYGYTF.

The chain has TRBV5-6 and TRBJ2-1; TRBD2 might be the D (5 bases). V was pared by 5 bases and J by 3 bases, with 15 bases between. The CDR3 runs 15 residues. CDR1 SGHDT and CDR2 YYEEEE come from the germline V gene. The CDR3 sequence: CASSASWRIYNEQFF. CDR3 DNA: TGTGCCAGCAGTGCTAGCTGGAGAATCTACAATGAGCAGTTCTTC.

The V call is TRBV15, the J call TRBJ2-5, with 8 positions matching TRBD2. V trimming: 0 bases; J trimming: 1 base; junction bases outside the gene matches: 4. There are 16 residues in the CDR3. Looked up from germline, CDR1 is LNHNV and CDR2 is YYDKDF (reference sequence). As DNA, the CDR3 is TGTGCCACCAGCAGAGAAACCGCGGGGGGCCAAGAGACCCAGTACTTC. Protein: CATSRETAGGQETQYF.

This chain connects TRBV7-3 to TRBJ2-1, with 16 bases aligning to TRBD2. There are 16 residues in the CDR3. J was trimmed by 2 bases and V by 8 bases; bases with no gene match: 3. Germline V gene data show CDR1 as SGHTA and CDR2 as FQGTGA. CDR3 DNA: TGTGCCAGCGGGACTAGCGGGAGGGGTGCCTACAATGAGCAGTTCTTC. It translates to CASGTSGRGAYNEQFF.

The chain has TRBV27 and TRBJ2-7, with D possibly being TRBD2 (7 bases). The CDR3 runs to 16 residues. Per the germline V gene, CDR1 is MNHEY and CDR2 is SMNVEV (reference sequence). V lost 6 bases to trimming and J lost 2 bases, with 20 bases between them. The CDR3: CASRGIGGPTTYEQYF. The CDR3 DNA follows: TGTGCCAGCAGGGGAATCGGGGGGCCCACTACCTACGAGCAGTACTTC.

This clone was recorded a few times. At one of its ends the junction is not consistent with the germline gene, which may arise from a read error. The rearrangement joins TRBV7-9 to TRBJ2-4; TRBD1 aligns across 9 bases. Germline V gene data show CDR1 as SEHNR and CDR2 as FQNEAQ (reference sequence). The CDR3 is 17 residues long. CDR3: CSSSPPLGQGAKNIQYF. The CDR3 bases are TGTTCCAGCAGCCCACCCTTGGGACAGGGAGCCAAAAACATTCAGTACTTC.

V and J are TRBV9 and TRBJ2-3, with 7 bases lining up with TRBD2. V was pared by 0 bases and J by 6 bases, with 10 bases of the junction left unmatched. The V gene's germline CDR1 is SGDLS and CDR2 YYNGEE. CDR3 length: 16 residues. This CDR3 reads CASSVGNAGVGDTQYF. As DNA, the CDR3 is TGTGCCAGCAGCGTAGGGAATGCGGGAGTAGGGGATACGCAGTATTTT.

The CDR3 reads CASSLLGQGLGNEQFF. The CDR3, as DNA: TGTGCCAGCAGCTTACTAGGGCAGGGCCTCGGCAATGAGCAGTTCTTC. The chain uses TRBV7-8 and TRBJ2-1; maybe TRBD1 (5 bases). Germline values: CDR1 SGHVS, CDR2 FQNEAQ. Between the trimmed V and J ends, which lost 2 bases and 6 bases, there was a span of 17 bases. The CDR3 sequence is 16 residues long. Supplemented by reference TRBV7-8 and TRBJ2-1, the full variable domain reads GAGVSQSPRYKVAKRGQDVALRCDPISGHVSLFWYQQALGQGPEFLTYFQNEAQLDKSGLPSDRFFAERPEGSVSTLKIQRTQQEDSAVYLCASSLLGQGLGNEQFFGPGTRLTVL.

On this clone: The sample has other DNA sequences that encode this CDR3 too. The J gene is TRBJ2-7, the V gene TRBV5-6; TRBD2 matches 8 bases. The germline CDR1 and CDR2 sequences are SGHDT and YYEEEE. V lost 1 base to trimming and J lost 1 base; unmatched junction nucleotides: 10. The CDR3 has 17 amino acids. As DNA, the CDR3 is TGTGCCAGCAGCTTGCCTCCCAGCGGGAGCTGGTCCTACGAGCAGTACTTC. Translation: CASSLPPSGSWSYEQYF.

The chain recombines TRBV5-4 with TRBJ2-2, with a weak D call TRBD2 (6 bases). Per germline, CDR1 SGHNT and CDR2 YYREEE (reference sequence). The CDR3 sequence is 17 residues long. V was clipped by 4 bases and J by 4 bases, with 20 bases between them. DNA for the CDR3: TGTGCCAGCAGCCCCATAGGAGGGATAAGTGGCACCGGGGAGCTGTTTTTT. This sequence encodes CASSPIGGISGTGELFF.

CDR3 bases: TGTGCCAGCAGTGAGGAAAGGGGCTACGAGCAGTACTTC. This sequence encodes CASSEERGYEQYF. The chain joins TRBV6-1 to TRBJ2-7, with D perhaps matching TRBD1 (5 bases). CDR3 length equals 13 residues. Between the trimmed V and J ends, which lost 3 bases and 3 bases, there was a span of 9 bases. CDR1 is MNHNS and CDR2 is SASEGT in the germline V gene.

The DNA of the CDR3 is TGTGCCCTCATGGGGCGGGAGTACGAGCAGTACTTC. Protein: CALMGREYEQYF. The genes are TRBV9 and TRBJ2-7, with 7 bases identical to TRBD2. The trim removed 10 bases at V and 4 bases at J, leaving 8 bases unmatched. Germline V gene lookup returns CDR1 SGDLS and CDR2 YYNGEE. CDR3 length equals 12 residues. Using reference TRBV9 and TRBJ2-7 for the parts outside the CDR3, the full variable domain is DSGVTQTPKHLITATGQRVTLRCSPRSGDLSVYWYQQSLDQGLQFLIQYYNGEERAKGNILERFSAQQFPDLHSELNLSSLELGDSALYFCALMGREYEQYFGPGTRLTVT.

The chain uses TRBV6-1 and TRBJ2-5; 7 bases line up with TRBD1. The J segment lost 1 base and the V segment lost 4 bases, leaving 6 bases of the junction unmatched. CDR1 is MNHNS, CDR2 SASEGT, per germline. The CDR3 is 15 residues long. CDR3 amino acids: CASSAYRGPQETQYF. As DNA, the CDR3 is TGTGCCAGCAGTGCGTACAGGGGCCCCCAAGAGACCCAGTACTTC.

This clone has just one count. The V gene is TRBV2, the J gene TRBJ1-1; D is possibly TRBD1 (6 bases). V was clipped by 6 bases and J by 3 bases, with 14 bases between them. The CDR3 runs to 14 residues. Per germline, CDR1 SNHLY and CDR2 FYNNEI. The CDR3 region is CASSEQGSDTEAFF. The CDR3 DNA is TGTGCCAGCAGCGAACAGGGCTCGGACACTGAAGCTTTCTTT.

This clone was recorded once. The gene calls are TRBV5-4 and TRBJ2-1, with a weak D call TRBD1 (6 bases). Germline CDR1 and CDR2: SGHNT and YYREEE (reference sequence). The CDR3 covers 12 residues. With 6 bases removed from V and 7 bases from J, the gap between germline ends came to 11 bases. DNA of the CDR3: TGTGCCAGCAATCGAAGGGGGAATGAGCAGTTCTTC. It translates to CASNRRGNEQFF.